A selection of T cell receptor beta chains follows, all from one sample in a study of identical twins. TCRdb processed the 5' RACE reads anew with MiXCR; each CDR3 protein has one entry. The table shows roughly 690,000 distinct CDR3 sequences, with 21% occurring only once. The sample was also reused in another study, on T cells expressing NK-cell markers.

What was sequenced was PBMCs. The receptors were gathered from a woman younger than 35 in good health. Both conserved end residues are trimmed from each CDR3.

cdr3_aa: ASSLAGRGNSPLH
j_call: TRBJ1-6
v_call: TRBV5-1

cdr3_aa: ASSFSSGSTDTQY
j_call: TRBJ2-3
v_call: TRBV7-3

cdr3_aa: ASSQIEGGTYEQY
j_call: TRBJ2-7
v_call: TRBV5-1

cdr3_aa: ASSPQGAGYEQY
j_call: TRBJ2-7
v_call: TRBV7-9

cdr3_aa: ASSFIGNTIY
j_call: TRBJ1-3
v_call: TRBV12-3/TRBV12-4

cdr3_aa: SALDRDPYEQY
j_call: TRBJ2-7
v_call: TRBV20-1

cdr3_aa: SAGLGGV
j_call: TRBJ2-1
v_call: TRBV20-1

cdr3_aa: ASSQAPDRGRFNQPQH
j_call: TRBJ1-5
v_call: TRBV4-2

cdr3_aa: ARSPESYNEQF
j_call: TRBJ2-1
v_call: TRBV5-6

cdr3_aa: ASSSLDSYGYT
j_call: TRBJ1-2
v_call: TRBV7-2

cdr3_aa: ASRQGMTYEQY
j_call: TRBJ2-7
v_call: TRBV11-2

cdr3_aa: ASSQGIPTSGGY
j_call: TRBJ2-5
v_call: TRBV7-9

cdr3_aa: SATPPAGVGADTQY
j_call: TRBJ2-3
v_call: TRBV20-1

cdr3_aa: ASSLSSGLGQPQH
j_call: TRBJ1-5
v_call: TRBV5-1

cdr3_aa: ASSLEKQRQFGNIQY
j_call: TRBJ2-4
v_call: TRBV11-2

cdr3_aa: ASSLVGQLQETQY
j_call: TRBJ2-5
v_call: TRBV7-9

cdr3_aa: ASSRYEGSETQY
j_call: TRBJ2-5
v_call: TRBV19

cdr3_aa: ASSASGDEKLF
j_call: TRBJ1-4
v_call: TRBV9

cdr3_aa: ASSIRTGGHGLPYNEQF
j_call: TRBJ2-1
v_call: TRBV21-1

cdr3_aa: ASSLEGSGRPQAQY
j_call: TRBJ2-3
v_call: TRBV7-2

cdr3_aa: ASSLARVLAGREQY
j_call: TRBJ2-7
v_call: TRBV7-2

cdr3_aa: ASSFWGSRETQY
j_call: TRBJ2-5
v_call: TRBV12-3/TRBV12-4

cdr3_aa: ASSARTNYGYT
j_call: TRBJ1-2
v_call: TRBV6-2/TRBV6-3

cdr3_aa: SAPAGY
j_call: TRBJ2-7
v_call: TRBV29-1

cdr3_aa: SAGRAGTGELF
j_call: TRBJ2-2
v_call: TRBV20-1

cdr3_aa: ASSWDVGYGYT
j_call: TRBJ1-2
v_call: TRBV12-3/TRBV12-4

cdr3_aa: AIRQGEDEQF
j_call: TRBJ2-1
v_call: TRBV10-3